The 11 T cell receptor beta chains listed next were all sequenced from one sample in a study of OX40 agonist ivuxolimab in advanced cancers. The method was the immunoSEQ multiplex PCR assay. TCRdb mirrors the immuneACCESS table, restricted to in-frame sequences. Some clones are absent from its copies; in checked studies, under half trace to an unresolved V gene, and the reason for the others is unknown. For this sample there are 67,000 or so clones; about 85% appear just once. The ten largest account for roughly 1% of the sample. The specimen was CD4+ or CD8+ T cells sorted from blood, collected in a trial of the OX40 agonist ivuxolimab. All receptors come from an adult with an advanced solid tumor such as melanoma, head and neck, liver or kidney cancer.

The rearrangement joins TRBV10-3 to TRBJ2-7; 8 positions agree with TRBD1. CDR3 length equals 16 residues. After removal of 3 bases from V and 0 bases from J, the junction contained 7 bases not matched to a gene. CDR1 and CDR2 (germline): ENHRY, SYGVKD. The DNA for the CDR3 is TGTGCCATCAGTGACCCGAGGGACAGGAGCTCCTACGAGCAGTACTTC. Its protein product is CAISDPRDRSSYEQYF.

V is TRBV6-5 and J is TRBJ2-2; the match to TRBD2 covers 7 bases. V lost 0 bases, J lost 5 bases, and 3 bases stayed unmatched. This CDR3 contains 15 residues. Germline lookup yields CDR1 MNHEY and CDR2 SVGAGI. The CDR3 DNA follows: TGTGCCAGCAGTTACTCTTTGGGGGGGACCGGGGAGCTGTTTTTT. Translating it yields CASSYSLGGTGELFF.

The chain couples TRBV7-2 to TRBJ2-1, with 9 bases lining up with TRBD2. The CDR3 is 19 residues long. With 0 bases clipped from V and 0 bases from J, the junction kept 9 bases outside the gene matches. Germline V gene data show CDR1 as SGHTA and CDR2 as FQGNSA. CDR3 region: CASSLAPPISGSSYNEQFF. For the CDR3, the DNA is TGTGCCAGCAGCTTAGCGCCTCCCATTAGCGGGAGCTCCTACAATGAGCAGTTCTTC.

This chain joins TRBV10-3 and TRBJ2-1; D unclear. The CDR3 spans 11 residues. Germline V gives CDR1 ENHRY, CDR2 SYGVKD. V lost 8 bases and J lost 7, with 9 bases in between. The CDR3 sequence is CAISDLNEQFF. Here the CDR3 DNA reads TGTGCCATCTCGGACCTAAATGAGCAGTTCTTC.

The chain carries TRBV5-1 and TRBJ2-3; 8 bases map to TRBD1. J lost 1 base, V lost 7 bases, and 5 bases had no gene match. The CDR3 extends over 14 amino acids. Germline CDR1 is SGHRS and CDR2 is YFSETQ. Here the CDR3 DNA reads TGCGCCAGCCGACCAGGGGGCGGCACAGATACGCAGTATTTT. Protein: CASRPGGGTDTQYF. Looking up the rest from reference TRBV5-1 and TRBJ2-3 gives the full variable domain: KAGVTQTPRYLIKTRGQQVTLSCSPISGHRSVSWYQQTPGQGLQFLFEYFSETQRNKGNFPGRFSGRQFSNSRSEMNVSTLELGDSALYLCASRPGGGTDTQYFGPGTRLTVL.

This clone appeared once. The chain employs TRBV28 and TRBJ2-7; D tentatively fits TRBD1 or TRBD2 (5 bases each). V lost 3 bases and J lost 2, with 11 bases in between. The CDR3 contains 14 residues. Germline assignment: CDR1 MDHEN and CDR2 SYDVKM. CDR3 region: CASSLPGAAYEQYF. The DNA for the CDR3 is TGTGCCAGCAGTTTGCCCGGGGCGGCCTACGAGCAGTACTTC.

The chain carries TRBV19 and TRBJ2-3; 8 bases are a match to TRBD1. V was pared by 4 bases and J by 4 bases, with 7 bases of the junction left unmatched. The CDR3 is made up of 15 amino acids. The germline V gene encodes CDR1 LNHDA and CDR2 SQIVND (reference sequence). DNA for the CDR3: TGTGCCAGTAGTAAAGACAGGGGAAATGCAGATACGCAGTATTTT. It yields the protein CASSKDRGNADTQYF.

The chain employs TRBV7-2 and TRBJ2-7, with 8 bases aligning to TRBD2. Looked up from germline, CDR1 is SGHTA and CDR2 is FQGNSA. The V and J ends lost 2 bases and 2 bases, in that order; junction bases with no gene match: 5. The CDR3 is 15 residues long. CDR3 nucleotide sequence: TGTGCCAGCAGCTTACACGGGGGGGCAACCTACGAGCAGTACTTC. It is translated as CASSLHGGATYEQYF.

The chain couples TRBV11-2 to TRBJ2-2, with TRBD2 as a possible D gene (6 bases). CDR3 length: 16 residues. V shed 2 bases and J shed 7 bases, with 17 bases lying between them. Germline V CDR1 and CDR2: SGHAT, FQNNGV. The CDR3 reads CASSLWGGGTVGELFF. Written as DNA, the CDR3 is TGTGCCAGCAGCTTATGGGGCGGCGGGACGGTCGGGGAGCTGTTTTTT.

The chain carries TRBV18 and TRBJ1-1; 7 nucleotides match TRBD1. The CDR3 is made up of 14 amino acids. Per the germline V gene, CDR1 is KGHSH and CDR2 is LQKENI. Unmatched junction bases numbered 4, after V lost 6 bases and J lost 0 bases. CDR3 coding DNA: TGTGCCAGCTCCCTCGACAGGGTGAACACTGAAGCTTTCTTT. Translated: CASSLDRVNTEAFF.

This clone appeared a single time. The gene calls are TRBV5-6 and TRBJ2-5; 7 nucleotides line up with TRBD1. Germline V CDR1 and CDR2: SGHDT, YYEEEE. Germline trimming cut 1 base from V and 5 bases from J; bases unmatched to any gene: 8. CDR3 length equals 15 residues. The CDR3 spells CASSLFRGLGETQYF. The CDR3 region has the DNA TGTGCCAGCAGCTTGTTTAGGGGGCTAGGCGAGACCCAGTACTTC.